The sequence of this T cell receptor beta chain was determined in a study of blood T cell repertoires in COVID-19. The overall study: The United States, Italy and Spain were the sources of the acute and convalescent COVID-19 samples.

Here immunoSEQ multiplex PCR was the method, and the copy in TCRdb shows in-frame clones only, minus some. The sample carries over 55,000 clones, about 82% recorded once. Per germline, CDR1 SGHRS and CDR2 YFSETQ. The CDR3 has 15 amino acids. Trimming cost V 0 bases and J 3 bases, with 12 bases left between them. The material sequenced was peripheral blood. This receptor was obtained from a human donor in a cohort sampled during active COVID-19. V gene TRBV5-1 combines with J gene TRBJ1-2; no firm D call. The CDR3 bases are TGCGCCAGCAGCTTGGAACTCGGAGCCCACTATGGCTACACCTTC. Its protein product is CASSLELGAHYGYTF.